Below are 12 T cell receptor beta chains sequenced from a single sample in a study of graft-versus-host responses after intestinal transplantation. The data were produced by immunoSEQ multiplex PCR, yet TCRdb's version contains in-frame clones alone and is incomplete. The sample includes 99,000 or so clones, 86% of them seen just once. The source material was PBMCs, sampled 255 days after intestinal transplant. These receptor sequences come from a human patient who received an intestinal transplant, so some T cells may come from the graft donor.

The V call is TRBV2, the J call TRBJ2-1, with 13 bases matching TRBD2. The CDR3 loop spans 17 amino acids. Losses at the gene ends were 10 bases for V and 2 bases for J; bases not matched to a gene: 11. The germline V gene has CDR1 SNHLY and CDR2 FYNNEI. The CDR3 DNA sequence: TGTGCCATCCAGAGGGGGGGGACTAGCGGGACCTACAATGAGCAGTTCTTC. Translation gives CAIQRGGTSGTYNEQFF.

J is TRBJ1-1 and V is TRBV4-2, with a possible D match to TRBD1 (5 bases). The CDR3 spans 15 residues. The V and J ends lost 1 base and 5 bases respectively, with 14 bases between them. Germline lookup yields CDR1 LGHNA and CDR2 YNFKEQ. CDR3 bases: TGTGCCAGCAGCCAAGGAGGAGGGGAGGGGACTGAAGCTTTCTTT. This translates into CASSQGGGEGTEAFF.

V gene TRBV28 combines with J gene TRBJ2-3; 8 nucleotides line up with TRBD1. CDR1 is MDHEN, CDR2 SYDVKM, per germline. V dropped 5 bases and J dropped 4; count of bases not matched to a gene: 11. This CDR3 spans 16 amino acids. This CDR3 is CASSLYLPGGPDTQYF. The CDR3 DNA reads as TGTGCCAGCAGTCTTTATCTTCCAGGGGGCCCAGATACGCAGTATTTT. The whole variable domain, filled in from reference TRBV28 and TRBJ2-3, reads DVKVTQSSRYLVKRTGEKVFLECVQDMDHENMFWYRQDPGLGLRLIYFSYDVKMKEKGDIPEGYSVSREKKERFSLILESASTNQTSMYLCASSLYLPGGPDTQYFGPGTRLTVL.

The rearrangement joins TRBV29-1 to TRBJ2-1; the match to TRBD1 covers 10 bases. CDR3 size: 14 residues. Germline CDR1 is SQVTM and CDR2 is ANQGSEA. The ends lost 6 bases at V and 1 base at J; junction bases unmatched: 3. In DNA form, the CDR3 reads TGCAGCGTCCTGGGACAGGGGTCCTACAATGAGCAGTTCTTC. Translation: CSVLGQGSYNEQFF.

The rearrangement uses TRBV6-1 and TRBJ1-3; D is uncertain. With 8 bases removed from V and 0 bases from J, the gap between germline ends came to 14 bases. The CDR3 contains 15 residues. Germline CDR1 reads MNHNS; CDR2 reads SASEGT. The CDR3 region has the DNA TGTGCCAGCGTCCCAGTCCCCGACTCTGGAAACACCATATATTTT. Residues: CASVPVPDSGNTIYF.

This sequence joins TRBV10-3 and TRBJ1-6; TRBD1 agrees at 9 bases. The CDR3 is made up of 15 amino acids. Losses at the gene ends were 4 bases for V and 7 bases for J; bases not matched to a gene: 5. In germline, CDR1 is ENHRY, CDR2 SYGVKD. CDR3 sequence reads: CAISGDRALNSPLHF. For the CDR3, the DNA is TGTGCCATCAGTGGGGACAGGGCCCTAAATTCACCCCTCCACTTT.

By its share, this clone is medium-sized (0.01 to 0.1%). CDR3 sequence reads: CAWKRTSSGYTF. In nucleotides, the CDR3 is TGTGCCTGGAAGCGGACGTCATCTGGCTACACCTTC. This chain links TRBV30 with TRBJ1-2, with D hard to call. V lost 4 bases to trimming and J lost 7 bases, with 13 bases between them. Per germline, CDR1 GTSNPN and CDR2 SVGIG (reference sequence). There are 12 residues in the CDR3.

This sequence joins TRBV28 and TRBJ2-6, with D perhaps matching TRBD1 (6 bases). Trimming shortened V by 2 bases and J by 0 bases, and 23 bases separated the two germline ends. The CDR3 length is 21 residues. Per germline, CDR1 MDHEN and CDR2 SYDVKM. The CDR3: CASSLLPGKGVLSSGANVLTF. CDR3 bases: TGTGCCAGCAGTTTACTTCCCGGTAAGGGGGTCTTAAGCTCTGGGGCCAACGTCCTGACTTTC.

The rearrangement links TRBV30 to TRBJ2-3; 8 bases map to TRBD1. The CDR3 is 15 residues long. Germline lookup yields CDR1 GTSNPN and CDR2 SVGIG (reference sequence). The junction had 11 bases not matched to a gene; V was cut back by 7 bases and J by 2 bases. The CDR3 loop is CASSSRDRYTDTQYF. The CDR3 DNA follows: TGTGCCTCCTCCTCCCGGGACAGGTACACAGATACGCAGTATTTT.

This clone occurred once. V is TRBV7-9 and J is TRBJ2-5, with D perhaps TRBD1 or TRBD2 (5 bases each). Trimming shortened V by 0 bases and J by 0 bases, and 8 bases separated the two germline ends. The germline V gene encodes CDR1 SEHNR and CDR2 FQNEAQ (reference sequence). The CDR3 loop spans 15 amino acids. The CDR3 here is CASSLAGTYQETQYF. CDR3 nucleotide sequence: TGTGCCAGCAGCTTAGCCGGGACCTACCAAGAGACCCAGTACTTC.

The rearrangement uses TRBV28 and TRBJ2-7, with TRBD2 identical over 9 bases. This CDR3 has 14 residues. Germline V gene sequence: CDR1 MDHEN, CDR2 SYDVKM. Trimming at V came to 6 bases and at J to 5 bases, leaving 8 bases not matched to a gene. This CDR3 reads CASSIPGLADEQYF. CDR3 nucleotides: TGTGCCAGCAGCATACCGGGACTAGCAGACGAGCAGTACTTC. Full variable domain (rest looked up from reference TRBV28 and TRBJ2-7): DVKVTQSSRYLVKRTGEKVFLECVQDMDHENMFWYRQDPGLGLRLIYFSYDVKMKEKGDIPEGYSVSREKKERFSLILESASTNQTSMYLCASSIPGLADEQYFGPGTRLTVT.

The chain uses TRBV10-3 and TRBJ1-1; 7 bases agree with TRBD1. Germline V CDR1 and CDR2: ENHRY, SYGVKD. V was pared by 3 bases and J by 0 bases, with 7 bases of the junction left unmatched. The CDR3 is made up of 16 amino acids. The CDR3: CAISERGQRMNTEAFF. Written as DNA, the CDR3 is TGTGCCATCAGTGAAAGGGGACAGCGTATGAACACTGAAGCTTTCTTT.